The present T cell receptor beta chain was sequenced within a study of blood T cell repertoires in COVID-19. Study-wide background: COVID-19 samples, acute and convalescent, were from the United States, Italy and Spain.

TCRdb keeps only in-frame clones here, not all; method: immunoSEQ multiplex PCR. The sample consists of roughly 230,000 clones, 82% of them appearing once. CDR1 and CDR2 (germline): ENHRY, SYGVKD. The CDR3 is 11 amino acids. V dropped 9 bases and J dropped 4; count of bases not matched to a gene: 2. Residents of about two dozen US areas, aged about 18 to 95 years, made up the participants. J is TRBJ2-5 and V is TRBV10-3; 7 bases fit TRBD1. Sample: PBMCs or T cells enriched from blood (not recorded which). This clonotype was sampled from a woman between 55 and 75 years old who had recovered from COVID-19. The CDR3 sequence is CAISGGETQYF. CDR3 nucleotides: TGTGCCATTTCAGGGGGAGAGACCCAGTACTTC.